This TCR beta chain was profiled in a study of blood T cell repertoires in COVID-19. Assay used: immunoSEQ multiplex PCR; TCRdb lists only in-frame clones, some missing. The table has around 80,000 clones, around 85% seen once. The clonotype was recovered from a man between 45 and 60 years old with COVID-19, enrolled during active disease. Sequenced input: peripheral blood.

The CDR3 reads CASSSLRDNYNEQFF. CDR3 in DNA: TGTGCCAGCAGCTCCCTCCGGGACAACTACAATGAGCAGTTCTTC. V and J are TRBV11-2 and TRBJ2-1; a possible D gene is TRBD1 (6 bases). In germline, CDR1 is SGHAT, CDR2 FQNNGV. The germline V and J ends were trimmed by 4 bases and 3 bases, with 13 bases remaining between them. The CDR3 loop spans 15 amino acids.